This T cell receptor beta chain was found in a study of T cell repertoires in cytomegalovirus infection. Study information: In public TCR beta signatures, there were indications of both CMV infection and matching HLA type.

MiXCR, run by TCRdb on the reads, gives a single entry per CDR3 protein. The sample contains 310,000 or so distinct CDR3 sequences, about 25% of which appear only once. Whole-study results and caveats: Cumulative public TCR beta family frequency identified carriers of CMV plus the relevant HLA.

This clonotype was counted at least ten times. Its antigen is not known. CDR1 SGHTA and CDR2 FQGNSA come from the germline V gene. The CDR3 covers 16 residues. V dropped 1 base and J dropped 0 bases, with 12 bases sitting between them. This sequence was found in a human donor in good health (CMV status not recorded). Some clones in this sample may be carry-over from other donors' samples. The source material was cultured PBMCs, sampled from culture after CMV antigen stimulation. The J gene is TRBJ2-5, the V gene TRBV7-2, with D possibly being TRBD1 (5 bases). The CDR3 reads CASSLVGGANQETQYF. CDR3 bases: TGTGCCAGCAGCTTAGTGGGTGGGGCCAACCAAGAGACCCAGTACTTC. Full variable domain (rest looked up from reference TRBV7-2 and TRBJ2-5): GAGVSQSPSNKVTEKGKDVELRCDPISGHTALYWYRQSLGQGLEFLIYFQGNSAPDKSGLPSDRFSAERTGGSVSTLTIQRTQQEDSAVYLCASSLVGGANQETQYFGPGTRLLVL.